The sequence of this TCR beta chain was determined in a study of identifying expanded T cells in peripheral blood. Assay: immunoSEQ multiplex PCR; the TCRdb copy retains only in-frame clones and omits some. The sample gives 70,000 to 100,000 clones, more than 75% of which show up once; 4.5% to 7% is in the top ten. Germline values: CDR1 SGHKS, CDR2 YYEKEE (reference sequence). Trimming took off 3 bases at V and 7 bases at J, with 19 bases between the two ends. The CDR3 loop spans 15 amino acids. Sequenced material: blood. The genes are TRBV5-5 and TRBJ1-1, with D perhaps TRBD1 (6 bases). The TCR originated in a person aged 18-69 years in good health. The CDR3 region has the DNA TGTGCCAGCAGCTCCCGGGGGGGCGTAAGGGGTGAAGCTTTCTTT. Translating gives CASSSRGGVRGEAFF.